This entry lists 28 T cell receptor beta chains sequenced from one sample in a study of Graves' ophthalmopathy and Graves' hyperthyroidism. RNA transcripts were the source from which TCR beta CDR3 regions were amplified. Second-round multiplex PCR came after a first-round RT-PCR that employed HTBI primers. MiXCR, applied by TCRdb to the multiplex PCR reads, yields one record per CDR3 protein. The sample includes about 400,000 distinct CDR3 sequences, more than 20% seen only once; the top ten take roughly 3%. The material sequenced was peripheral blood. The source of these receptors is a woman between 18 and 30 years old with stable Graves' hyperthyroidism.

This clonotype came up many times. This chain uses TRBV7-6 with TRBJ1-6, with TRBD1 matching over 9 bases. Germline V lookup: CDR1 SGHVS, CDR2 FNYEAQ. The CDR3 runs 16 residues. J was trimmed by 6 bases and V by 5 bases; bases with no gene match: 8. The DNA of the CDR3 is TGTGCCAGCAGCATCTCCGGGACAGGGTCTAATTCACCCCTCCACTTT. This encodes CASSISGTGSNSPLHF.

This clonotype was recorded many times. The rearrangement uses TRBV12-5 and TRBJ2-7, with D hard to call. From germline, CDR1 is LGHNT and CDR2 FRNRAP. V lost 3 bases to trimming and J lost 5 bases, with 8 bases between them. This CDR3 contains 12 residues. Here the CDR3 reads CASGFDGHEQYF. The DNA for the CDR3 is TGTGCTAGTGGTTTCGATGGTCACGAGCAGTACTTC. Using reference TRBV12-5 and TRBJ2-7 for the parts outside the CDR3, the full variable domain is DARVTQTPRHKVTEMGQEVTMRCQPILGHNTVFWYRQTMMQGLELLAYFRNRAPLDDSGMPKDRFSAEMPDATLATLKIQPSEPRDSAVYFCASGFDGHEQYFGPGTRLTVT.

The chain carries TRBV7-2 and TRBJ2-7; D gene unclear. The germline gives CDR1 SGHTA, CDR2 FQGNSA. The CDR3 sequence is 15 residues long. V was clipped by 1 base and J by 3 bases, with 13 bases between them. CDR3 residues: CASSLGSGGHYEQYF. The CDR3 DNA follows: TGTGCCAGCAGCTTAGGGTCAGGTGGGCACTACGAGCAGTACTTC.

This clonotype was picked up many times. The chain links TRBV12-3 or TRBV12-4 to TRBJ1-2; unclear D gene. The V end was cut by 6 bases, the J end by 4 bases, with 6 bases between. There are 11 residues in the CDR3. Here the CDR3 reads CASSSFYGYTF. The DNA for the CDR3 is TGTGCCAGCAGCTCTTTCTATGGCTACACCTTC.

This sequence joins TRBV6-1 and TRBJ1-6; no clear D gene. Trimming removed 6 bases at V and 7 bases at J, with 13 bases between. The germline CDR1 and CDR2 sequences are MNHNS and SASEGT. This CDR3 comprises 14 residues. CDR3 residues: CASRGTLENSPLHF. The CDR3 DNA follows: TGTGCCAGCAGAGGAACGTTGGAGAATTCACCCCTCCACTTT.

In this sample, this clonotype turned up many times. The CDR3, as DNA: TGTGCCAGCAGCGTATTAGGGAGGTACGAGCAGTACTTC. Its protein is CASSVLGRYEQYF. V usage is TRBV9 and J usage is TRBJ2-7; perhaps TRBD2 as D (6 bases). The CDR3 consists of 13 residues. Trimming cost V 1 base and J 4 bases, with 9 bases left between them. Germline values: CDR1 SGDLS, CDR2 YYNGEE.

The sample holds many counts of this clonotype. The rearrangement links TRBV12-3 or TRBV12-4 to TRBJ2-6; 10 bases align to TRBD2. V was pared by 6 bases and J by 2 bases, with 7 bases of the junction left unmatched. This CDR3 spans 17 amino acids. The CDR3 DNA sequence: TGTGCCAGCAGCGGTCTAGCGGGAGACCCTGGGGCCAACGTCCTGACTTTC. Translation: CASSGLAGDPGANVLTF.

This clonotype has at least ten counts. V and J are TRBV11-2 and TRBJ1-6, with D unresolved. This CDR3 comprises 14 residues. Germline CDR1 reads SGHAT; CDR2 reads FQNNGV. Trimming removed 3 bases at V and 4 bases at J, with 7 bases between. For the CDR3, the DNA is TGTGCCAGCAGCTTCGTCGCTTATAATTCACCCCTCCACTTT. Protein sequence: CASSFVAYNSPLHF. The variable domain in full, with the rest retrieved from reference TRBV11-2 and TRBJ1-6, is EAGVAQSPRYKIIEKRQSVAFWCNPISGHATLYWYQQILGQGPKLLIQFQNNGVVDDSQLPKDRFSAERLKGVDSTLKIQPAKLEDSAVYLCASSFVAYNSPLHFGNGTRLTVT.

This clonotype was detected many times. DNA for the CDR3: TGTGCCAGCAGCGCCCTTAGGGGACCGGGTCACCTCTACGAGCAGTACTTC. It encodes CASSALRGPGHLYEQYF. The rearrangement links TRBV11-2 to TRBJ2-7; D may match TRBD1 or TRBD2 (5 bases each). The V end lost 5 bases, the J end lost 3 bases, and 23 bases lay between the germline ends. The germline gives CDR1 SGHAT, CDR2 FQNNGV. The CDR3 consists of 17 residues.

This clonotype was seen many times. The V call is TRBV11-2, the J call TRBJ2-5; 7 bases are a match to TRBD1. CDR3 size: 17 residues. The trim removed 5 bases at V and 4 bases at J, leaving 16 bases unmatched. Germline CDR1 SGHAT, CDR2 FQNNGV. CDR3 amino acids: CASSPPGQLVGRETQYF. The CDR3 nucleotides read TGTGCCAGCAGCCCCCCGGGACAGTTGGTCGGGCGAGAGACCCAGTACTTC.

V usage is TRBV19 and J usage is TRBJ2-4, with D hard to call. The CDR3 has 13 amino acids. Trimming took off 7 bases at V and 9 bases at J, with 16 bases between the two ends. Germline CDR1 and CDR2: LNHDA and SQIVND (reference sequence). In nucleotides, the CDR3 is TGTGCCAGTACCCCGGGTGGAGCAGGCATTCAGTACTTC. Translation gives CASTPGGAGIQYF.

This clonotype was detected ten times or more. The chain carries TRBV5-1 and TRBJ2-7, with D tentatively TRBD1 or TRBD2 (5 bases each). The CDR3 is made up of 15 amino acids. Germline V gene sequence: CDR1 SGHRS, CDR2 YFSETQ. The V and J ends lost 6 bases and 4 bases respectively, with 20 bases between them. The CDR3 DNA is TGCGCCAGCACGGGTGGGGACGCGAGGGGATACGAGCAGTACTTC. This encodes CASTGGDARGYEQYF.

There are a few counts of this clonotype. CDR3 DNA: TGTGCCAGCAGCTTACAGGGGGCCAATTCACCCCTCCACTTT. The encoded protein is CASSLQGANSPLHF. This chain joins TRBV7-9 and TRBJ1-6; 8 bases are a match to TRBD1. Germline-derived CDR1 and CDR2 are SEHNR and FQNEAQ (reference sequence). This CDR3 is 14 amino acids long. With 2 bases clipped from V and 7 bases from J, the junction kept 1 base outside the gene matches.

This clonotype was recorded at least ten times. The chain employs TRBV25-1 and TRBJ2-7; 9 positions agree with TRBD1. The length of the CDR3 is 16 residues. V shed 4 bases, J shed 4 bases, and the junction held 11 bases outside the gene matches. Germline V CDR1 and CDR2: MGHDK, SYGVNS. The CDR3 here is CASSGPGQGRSYEQYF. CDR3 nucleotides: TGTGCCAGCAGTGGCCCGGGACAGGGTCGGTCTTACGAGCAGTACTTC.

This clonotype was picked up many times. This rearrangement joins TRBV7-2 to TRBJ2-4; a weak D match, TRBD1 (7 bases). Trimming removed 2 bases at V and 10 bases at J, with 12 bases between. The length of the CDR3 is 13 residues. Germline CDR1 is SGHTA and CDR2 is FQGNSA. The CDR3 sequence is CASSLQGGGIQYF. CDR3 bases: TGTGCCAGCAGCTTACAGGGGGGCGGGATTCAGTACTTC.

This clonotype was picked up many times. The CDR3 DNA follows: TGTGCCTGGAGTCCCGGGACAGCCTATGGCTACACCTTC. Protein sequence: CAWSPGTAYGYTF. The chain carries TRBV30 and TRBJ1-2; 7 bases fit TRBD1. This CDR3 has 13 amino acids. The V segment lost 2 bases and the J segment 4 bases; nucleotides outside the gene matches: 4. The germline CDR1 and CDR2 sequences are GTSNPN and SVGIG (reference sequence).

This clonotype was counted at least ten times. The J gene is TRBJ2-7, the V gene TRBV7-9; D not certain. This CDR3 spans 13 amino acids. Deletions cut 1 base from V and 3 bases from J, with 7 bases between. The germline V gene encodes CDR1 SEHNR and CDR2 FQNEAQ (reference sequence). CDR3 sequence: CASSLDPYYEQYF. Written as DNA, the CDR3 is TGTGCCAGCAGCTTAGACCCATACTACGAGCAGTACTTC. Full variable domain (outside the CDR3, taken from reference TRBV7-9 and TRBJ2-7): DTGVSQNPRHKITKRGQNVTFRCDPISEHNRLYWYRQTLGQGPEFLTYFQNEAQLEKSRLLSDRFSAERPKGSFSTLEIQRTEQGDSAMYLCASSLDPYYEQYFGPGTRLTVT.

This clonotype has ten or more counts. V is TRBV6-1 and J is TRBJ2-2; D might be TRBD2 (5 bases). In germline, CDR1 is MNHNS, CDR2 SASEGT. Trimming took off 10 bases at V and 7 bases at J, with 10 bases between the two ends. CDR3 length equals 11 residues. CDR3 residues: CATAAGGELFF. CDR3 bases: TGTGCCACCGCGGCGGGCGGGGAGCTGTTTTTT.

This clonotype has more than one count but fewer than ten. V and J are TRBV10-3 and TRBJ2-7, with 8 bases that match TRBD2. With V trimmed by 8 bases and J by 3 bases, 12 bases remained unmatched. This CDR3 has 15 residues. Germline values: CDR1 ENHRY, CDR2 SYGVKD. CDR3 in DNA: TGTGCCATCGCGGCGGGCGGCGGGAGGCACTACGAGCAGTACTTC. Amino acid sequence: CAIAAGGGRHYEQYF.

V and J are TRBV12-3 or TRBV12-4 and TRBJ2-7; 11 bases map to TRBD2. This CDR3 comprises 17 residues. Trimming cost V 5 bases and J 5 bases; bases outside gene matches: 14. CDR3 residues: CASSISYLAGGVNEQYF. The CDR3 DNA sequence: TGTGCCAGCAGTATAAGCTACCTAGCGGGAGGAGTGAACGAGCAGTACTTC.

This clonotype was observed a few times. CDR3 amino acids: CASSEGGFTDTEAFF. The CDR3 bases are TGTGCCAGCAGTGAAGGGGGCTTTACGGACACTGAAGCTTTCTTT. The rearrangement links TRBV6-1 to TRBJ1-1; D might be TRBD1 (5 bases). CDR3 size: 15 residues. Germline V gives CDR1 MNHNS, CDR2 SASEGT. V was clipped by 1 base and J by 3 bases, with 12 bases between them.

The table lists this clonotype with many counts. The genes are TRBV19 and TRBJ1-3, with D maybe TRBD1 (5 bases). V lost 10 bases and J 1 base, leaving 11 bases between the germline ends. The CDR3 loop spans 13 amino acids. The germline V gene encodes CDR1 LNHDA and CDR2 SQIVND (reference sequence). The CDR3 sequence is CATGASSGNTIYF. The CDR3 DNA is TGTGCCACTGGGGCGTCTTCTGGAAACACCATATATTTT.

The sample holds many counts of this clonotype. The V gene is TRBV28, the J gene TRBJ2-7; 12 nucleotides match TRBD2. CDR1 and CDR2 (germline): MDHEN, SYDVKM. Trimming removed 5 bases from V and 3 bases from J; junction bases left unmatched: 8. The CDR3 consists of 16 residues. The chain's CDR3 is CASSARLAGVIYEQYF. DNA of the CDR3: TGTGCCAGCAGTGCCAGACTAGCGGGAGTCATCTACGAGCAGTACTTC.

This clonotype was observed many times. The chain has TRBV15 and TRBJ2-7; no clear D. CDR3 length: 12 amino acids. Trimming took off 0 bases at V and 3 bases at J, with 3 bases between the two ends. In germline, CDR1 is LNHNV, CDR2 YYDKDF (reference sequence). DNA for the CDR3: TGTGCCACCAGCAGAGATGGCTACGAGCAGTACTTC. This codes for CATSRDGYEQYF. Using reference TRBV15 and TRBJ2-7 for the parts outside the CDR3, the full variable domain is DAMVIQNPRYQVTQFGKPVTLSCSQTLNHNVMYWYQQKSSQAPKLLFHYYDKDFNNEADTPDNFQSRRPNTSFCFLDIRSPGLGDTAMYLCATSRDGYEQYFGPGTRLTVT.

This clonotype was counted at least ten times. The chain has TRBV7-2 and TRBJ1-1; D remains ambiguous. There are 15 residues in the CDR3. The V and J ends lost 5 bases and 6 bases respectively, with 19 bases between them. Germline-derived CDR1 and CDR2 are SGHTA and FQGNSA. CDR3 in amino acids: CASSNPRWGISEAFF. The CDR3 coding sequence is TGTGCCAGCAGCAACCCCCGCTGGGGAATCTCTGAAGCTTTCTTT. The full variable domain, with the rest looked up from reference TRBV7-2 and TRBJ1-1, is GAGVSQSPSNKVTEKGKDVELRCDPISGHTALYWYRQSLGQGLEFLIYFQGNSAPDKSGLPSDRFSAERTGGSVSTLTIQRTQQEDSAVYLCASSNPRWGISEAFFGQGTRLTVV.

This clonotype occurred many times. CDR3 amino acids: CASSPGQGEETQYF. As DNA, the CDR3 is TGCGCCAGCAGCCCCGGACAGGGGGAAGAGACCCAGTACTTC. The chain has TRBV5-1 and TRBJ2-5, with TRBD1 matching 10 bases. V shed 4 bases, J shed 3 bases, and the junction held 3 bases outside the gene matches. CDR1 SGHRS and CDR2 YFSETQ come from the germline V gene. The CDR3 runs to 14 residues.

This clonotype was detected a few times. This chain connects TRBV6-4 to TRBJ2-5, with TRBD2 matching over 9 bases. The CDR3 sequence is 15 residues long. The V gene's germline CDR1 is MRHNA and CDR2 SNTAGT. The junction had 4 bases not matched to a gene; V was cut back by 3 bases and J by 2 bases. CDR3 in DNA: TGTGCCAGCAGTGAAAGGACTAGCGTACAAGAGACCCAGTACTTC. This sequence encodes CASSERTSVQETQYF.

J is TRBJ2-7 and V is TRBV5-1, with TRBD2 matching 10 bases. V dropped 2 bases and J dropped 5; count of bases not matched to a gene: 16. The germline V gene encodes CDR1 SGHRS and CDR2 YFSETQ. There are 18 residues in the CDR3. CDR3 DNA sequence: TGCGCCAGCAGCTTCCTCCCCGTCGGGACTAGCGTTGGCGACGAGCAGTACTTC. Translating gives CASSFLPVGTSVGDEQYF.